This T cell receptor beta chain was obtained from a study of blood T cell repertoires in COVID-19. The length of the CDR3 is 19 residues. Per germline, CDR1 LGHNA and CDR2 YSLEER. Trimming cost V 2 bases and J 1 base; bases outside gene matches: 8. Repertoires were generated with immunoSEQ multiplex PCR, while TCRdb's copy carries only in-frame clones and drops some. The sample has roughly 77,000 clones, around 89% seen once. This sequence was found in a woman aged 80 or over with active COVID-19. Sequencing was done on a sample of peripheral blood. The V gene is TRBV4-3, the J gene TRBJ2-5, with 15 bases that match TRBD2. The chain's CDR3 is CASSQRTGTSGGTQETQYF. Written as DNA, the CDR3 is TGCGCCAGCAGCCAAAGAACCGGGACTAGCGGGGGGACCCAAGAGACCCAGTACTTC.